The 24 T cell receptor beta chains in this list originate from one sample, sequenced in a study of shared clonotypes between healthy human individuals (dated by TCRdb to 2018 to 2021). Library generation was performed with the immunoSEQ multiplex PCR assay. Held by TCRdb, this immuneACCESS table contains in-frame sequences only and omits some clones. Under half of the omission traces to an unresolved V gene where checked; the cause of the rest is unknown. Present in this sample are about 2.4 million clones, around nine tenths of which were seen just once. 0.11% to 0.15% of the sample belongs to the ten largest clones. The source material was naive CD4+ T cells sorted from blood. The intended sense of this specimen's cell subset or site label: CD45RA+ positively selected. Source of these receptors: a man aged 18 to 35 in good health.

The V and J genes are TRBV7-2 and TRBJ2-1, with D possibly being TRBD2 (5 bases). Trimming took 1 base from V and 9 from J, leaving 16 bases between them. The CDR3 has 15 amino acids. Germline-derived CDR1 and CDR2 are SGHTA and FQGNSA. CDR3 nucleotide sequence: TGTGCCAGCAGCTTAGTTCCTAGCCGGGCGGGTGAGCAGTTCTTC. Protein: CASSLVPSRAGEQFF.

This clone was found a few times. Other DNA sequences in this specimen translate into the identical CDR3. The chain has TRBV7-2 and TRBJ1-1, with D possibly TRBD1 on 6 matching bases. Trimming stripped 3 bases from V and 0 bases from J, with 8 bases between. The CDR3 is 14 amino acids. Germline V gene data show CDR1 as SGHTA and CDR2 as FQGNSA. CDR3: CASSLDRLNTEAFF. The CDR3 nucleotides are TGTGCCAGCAGCTTGGACAGATTGAACACTGAAGCTTTCTTT.

The chain employs TRBV18 and TRBJ1-1, with 9 bases identical to TRBD1. The germline V gene encodes CDR1 KGHSH and CDR2 LQKENI. The CDR3 totals 13 residues. With V trimmed by 9 bases and J by 5 bases, 7 bases remained unmatched. The CDR3 region has the DNA TGTGCCAGTGGAGACAGGGGGTTTACTGAAGCTTTCTTT. Translated: CASGDRGFTEAFF.

The rearrangement links TRBV19 to TRBJ2-5; TRBD2 is a possible D gene (6 bases). The CDR3 consists of 14 residues. Trimming cost V 5 bases and J 3 bases, with 13 bases left between them. The V gene's germline CDR1 is LNHDA and CDR2 SQIVND (reference sequence). The CDR3 bases are TGTGCCAGTAGTGCCCGGGGGAACGAAGAGACCCAGTACTTC. Protein: CASSARGNEETQYF.

Concerning this clone itself: The identical CDR3 is also encoded by other nucleotide sequences in the sample. V and J are TRBV30 and TRBJ1-1; TRBD1 is a possible D gene (5 bases). CDR1 and CDR2 from the germline V gene are GTSNPN and SVGIG (reference sequence). V lost 5 bases to trimming and J lost 3 bases, with 13 bases between them. CDR3 size: 13 residues. As DNA, the CDR3 is TGTGCCTGGTCGGGACGTTGGGACACTGAAGCTTTCTTT. Protein product: CAWSGRWDTEAFF.

The V gene is TRBV5-1, the J gene TRBJ1-2, with D perhaps TRBD1 (5 bases). Germline-derived CDR1 and CDR2 are SGHRS and YFSETQ. The CDR3 extends over 16 amino acids. V lost 1 base to trimming and J lost 0 bases, with 13 bases between them. DNA for the CDR3: TGCGCCAGCAGCTTGCAGGGCGGAAACACTAACTATGGCTACACCTTC. Protein product: CASSLQGGNTNYGYTF.

The V call is TRBV4-1, the J call TRBJ2-2, with 8 bases that match TRBD1. Germline CDR1 MGHRA, CDR2 YSYEKL. After removal of 5 bases from V and 5 bases from J, the junction contained 7 bases not matched to a gene. This CDR3 contains 15 residues. CDR3 sequence reads: CASSTGQGATGELFF. The CDR3 DNA reads TGCGCCAGCAGCACAGGGCAGGGGGCTACCGGGGAGCTGTTTTTT.

J is TRBJ2-1 and V is TRBV5-4; 9 nucleotides match TRBD2. V lost 4 bases to trimming and J lost 14 bases; unmatched junction nucleotides: 16. CDR1 SGHNT and CDR2 YYREEE come from the germline V gene (reference sequence). The CDR3 has 15 amino acids. CDR3 sequence: CASSQGGSGGSKEFF. The DNA for the CDR3 is TGTGCCAGCAGCCAGGGAGGTAGCGGGGGCTCAAAGGAGTTCTTC.

This chain uses TRBV30 with TRBJ2-3; the D is unclear. The length of the CDR3 is 13 residues. V dropped 4 bases and J dropped 0 bases, with 8 bases sitting between them. Germline lookup yields CDR1 GTSNPN and CDR2 SVGIG (reference sequence). CDR3 bases: TGTGCCTGGACGACTCTAAGCACAGATACGCAGTATTTT. This codes for CAWTTLSTDTQYF.

This clone came up once. The rearrangement joins TRBV5-3 to TRBJ2-5, with D possibly being TRBD1 (5 bases). TRBV5-3 is an open reading frame, and its role is uncertain. This CDR3 has 13 amino acids. The V end was cut by 6 bases, the J end by 5 bases, with 14 bases between. Here the CDR3 reads CARTKGVRETQYF. DNA of the CDR3: TGTGCCAGAACCAAAGGGGTCCGCGAGACCCAGTACTTC.

This clone was detected once. This sequence joins TRBV6-1 and TRBJ2-2; the D is unclear. Germline lookup yields CDR1 MNHNS and CDR2 SASEGT. Trimming took off 7 bases at V and 1 base at J, with 13 bases between the two ends. The CDR3 length is 15 residues. CDR3 region: CASTVMDGNTGELFF. For the CDR3, the DNA is TGTGCCAGCACCGTGATGGACGGGAACACCGGGGAGCTGTTTTTT.

The chain combines TRBV2 with TRBJ1-3, with 12 bases fitting TRBD1. The CDR3 consists of 17 residues. CDR1 and CDR2 (germline): SNHLY, FYNNEI. The V and J ends lost 10 bases and 0 bases, in that order; junction bases with no gene match: 10. The CDR3 here is CAIPGTGGIPSGNTIYF. The CDR3 DNA is TGTGCCATACCCGGGACAGGGGGCATCCCCTCTGGAAACACCATATATTTT.

The V gene is TRBV30, the J gene TRBJ1-1; D is ambiguous. The CDR3 runs 10 residues. V lost 7 bases and J lost 3, with 6 bases in between. Looked up from germline, CDR1 is GTSNPN and CDR2 is SVGIG (reference sequence). In DNA, the CDR3 is TGTGCCTTGAGAGACACTGAAGCTTTCTTT. This translates into CALRDTEAFF. The full variable domain, with the rest looked up from reference TRBV30 and TRBJ1-1, is SQTIHQWPATLVQPVGSPLSLECTVEGTSNPNLYWYRQAAGRGLQLLFYSVGIGQISSEVPQNLSASRPQDRQFILSSKKLLLSDSGFYLCALRDTEAFFGQGTRLTVV.

V is TRBV7-6 and J is TRBJ1-1, with 7 bases aligning to TRBD1. Trimming cost V 0 bases and J 4 bases; bases outside gene matches: 5. Germline CDR1 is SGHVS and CDR2 is FNYEAQ. There are 15 residues in the CDR3. This chain's CDR3 is CASSLATGSGTEAFF. CDR3 in DNA: TGTGCCAGCAGCTTAGCGACAGGGTCGGGCACTGAAGCTTTCTTT. The whole variable domain, remainder taken from reference TRBV7-6 and TRBJ1-1, is GAGVSQSPRYKVTKRGQDVALRCDPISGHVSLYWYRQALGQGPEFLTYFNYEAQQDKSGLPNDRFSAERPEGSISTLTIQRTEQRDSAMYRCASSLATGSGTEAFFGQGTRLTVV.

The V gene is TRBV28, the J gene TRBJ2-7; TRBD2 agrees at 7 bases. The CDR3 has 14 amino acids. With V trimmed by 7 bases and J by 2 bases, 8 bases remained unmatched. Germline V gives CDR1 MDHEN, CDR2 SYDVKM. The CDR3 nucleotides are TGTGCCAGCACCCTTCGGGCGGGGGCCTACGAGCAGTACTTC. This translates into CASTLRAGAYEQYF.

The chain recombines TRBV27 with TRBJ2-3; TRBD2 is a possible D gene (5 bases). Between the trimmed V and J ends, which lost 3 bases and 4 bases, there was a span of 11 bases. The CDR3 length is 14 residues. The germline V gene encodes CDR1 MNHEY and CDR2 SMNVEV (reference sequence). CDR3 sequence reads: CASSLRLASDTQYF. The DNA of the CDR3 is TGTGCCAGCAGTTTGCGGCTAGCATCAGATACGCAGTATTTT.

To note about this clone: Sequence at one end of the junction differs from germline and may be a read error. V is TRBV7-7 and J is TRBJ2-3; D call uncertain. CDR3 length: 14 amino acids. Per germline, CDR1 SSHAT and CDR2 FNYEAQ (reference sequence). The CDR3 coding sequence is TGTGCTAGCAGCTTAGGAGCCTCGGGAGATACGCAGTATTTT. Translated, it gives CASSLGASGDTQYF.

This chain connects TRBV9 to TRBJ2-3; D gene ambiguous. The germline V gene encodes CDR1 SGDLS and CDR2 YYNGEE. V was pared by 0 bases and J by 5 bases, with 13 bases between. This CDR3 spans 15 amino acids. The CDR3 is CASSVATWDGDTQYF. DNA for the CDR3: TGTGCCAGCAGCGTAGCTACATGGGATGGAGATACGCAGTATTTT.

The CDR3 nucleotides are TGTGCCAGCAGTGATCAGCCCCCGGAGACCCAGTACTTC. Translation gives CASSDQPPETQYF. This chain links TRBV25-1 with TRBJ2-5; no reliable D call. CDR3 size: 13 residues. Trimming removed 3 bases from V and 5 bases from J, with 10 bases in between. Germline V gene lookup returns CDR1 MGHDK and CDR2 SYGVNS.

The J gene is TRBJ2-7, the V gene TRBV30; D is possibly TRBD2 (5 bases). Germline CDR1 reads GTSNPN; CDR2 reads SVGIG (reference sequence). The CDR3 consists of 12 residues. Trimming shortened V by 5 bases and J by 1 base, and 9 bases separated the two germline ends. The CDR3 DNA is TGTGCCTGGGGTGGAGGTTCCTACGAGCAGTACTTC. It is translated as CAWGGGSYEQYF.

The chain is built from TRBV7-2 and TRBJ2-4, with 10 bases that match TRBD2. CDR1 SGHTA and CDR2 FQGNSA come from the germline V gene. The V segment lost 5 bases and the J segment 8 bases; nucleotides outside the gene matches: 6. The CDR3 loop spans 14 amino acids. CDR3 region: CASSLTSGFYIQYF. CDR3 bases: TGTGCCAGCAGCCTGACTAGCGGGTTCTACATTCAGTACTTC.

V is TRBV9 and J is TRBJ2-5, with 9 bases matching TRBD2. V dropped 3 bases and J dropped 5; count of bases not matched to a gene: 11. The CDR3 runs to 16 residues. Germline V lookup: CDR1 SGDLS, CDR2 YYNGEE. The CDR3 nucleotides are TGTGCCAGCAGCGCCAGAAAGGCGGGAGGGGGGGAGACCCAGTACTTC. Protein: CASSARKAGGGETQYF.

The CDR3 coding sequence is TGTGCCAGCAGCTTAATGTCTGCGGGTTTAGAGACCCAGTACTTC. Translating it yields CASSLMSAGLETQYF. The chain recombines TRBV7-6 with TRBJ2-5, with a possible D match to TRBD2 (5 bases). In germline, CDR1 is SGHVS, CDR2 FNYEAQ. This CDR3 is 15 amino acids long. V shed 2 bases and J shed 4 bases, with 14 bases lying between them.

The chain has TRBV7-2 and TRBJ1-1; tentatively, D is TRBD1 (6 bases). The germline gives CDR1 SGHTA, CDR2 FQGNSA. The CDR3 runs 11 residues. The germline V and J ends were trimmed by 5 bases and 11 bases, with 12 bases remaining between them. The CDR3 DNA sequence: TGTGCCAGCAGCCGCCTTAGGGGGGCTTTCTTT. Amino acid sequence: CASSRLRGAFF.